This TCR beta chain was sequenced in a study of cytomegalovirus exposure and HLA in healthy donors. Germline CDR1 is SGHVS and CDR2 is FNYEAQ. The CDR3 consists of 21 residues. Unmatched junction bases numbered 10, after V lost 0 bases and J lost 2 bases. Regarding the study as a whole: A likely sequencing artifact accounted for one observed cluster of highly shared sequence variants. No immune exposure information besides CMV serostatus was available.

Comment on this clone: Its specificity is not known.

PCR used 60 Vbeta primers and 13 Jbeta primers. Original methodology: It was a later analysis that counted roughly 79 million unique TCR beta chains, of which some 10 million were shared. Sequencing used immunoSEQ multiplex PCR; TCRdb keeps in-frame clones, though not all of them. Clone size and V and J calls were adopted from that table, with D and trimming inferred from the DNA. There are 200,000 or so clones in the sample; approximately 80% occur only once, and about 0.77% lies in the top ten. The chain combines TRBV7-6 with TRBJ2-1, with 16 bases that match TRBD2. Input material: PBMCs. The sequence was obtained from a boy aged 2 to 9 in good health and CMV-seronegative. As DNA, the CDR3 is TGTGCCAGCAGCTTAGCCGAAGGGGGACTAGCGGGAGGGGGGCCCTACAATGAGCAGTTCTTC. Residues: CASSLAEGGLAGGGPYNEQFF.